This paragraph covers one T cell receptor (beta chain) sequence. The antigen is undetermined. Sampling of blood occurred at baseline, cycle 4 day 1, and cycle 7 day 1. The data originate from a study of OX40 agonist ivuxolimab in advanced cancers. CDR1 is PRHDT and CDR2 is FYEKMQ in the germline V gene (reference sequence). This CDR3 contains 17 residues. Losses at the gene ends were 4 bases for V and 10 bases for J; bases not matched to a gene: 10. Libraries were prepared by immunoSEQ multiplex PCR; TCRdb keeps only in-frame clonotypes and omits some of them. The repertoire holds tens of thousands of clones, around nine tenths seen once, with over 35% in the top ten. Findings and caveats of the study: Averaged across samples, CD8+ T cells carried more expanded clones than CD4+ did. There were also nonresponders showing low normalized T-cell clonal expansion.

The chain couples TRBV13 to TRBJ2-1; 16 bases agree with TRBD2. This TCR was recovered from an adult with an advanced solid tumor such as melanoma, head and neck, liver or kidney cancer. Here the sequenced sample was CD4+ or CD8+ T cells sorted from blood, taken in a trial of the OX40 agonist ivuxolimab. The CDR3 loop is CASSSGSAGLAGGEQFF. For the CDR3, the DNA is TGTGCCAGCAGCTCCGGATCCGCGGGACTAGCGGGAGGGGAGCAGTTCTTC.